One sample yielded the 18 T cell receptor beta chains listed below, sequenced in a study of blood T cell repertoires in COVID-19. The table came from immunoSEQ multiplex PCR; TCRdb's copy has only in-frame clones and leaves some out. The table lists under 300,000 clones, about nine tenths of them singletons, with 7.2% in the top ten. Sequences were obtained from peripheral blood. The receptor source for this set is a man aged 55 to 69 who had recovered from COVID-19.

The rearrangement uses TRBV25-1 and TRBJ1-1, with 9 bases aligning to TRBD1. This CDR3 contains 17 residues. In germline, CDR1 is MGHDK, CDR2 SYGVNS. V lost 5 bases to trimming and J lost 2 bases; unmatched junction nucleotides: 12. The CDR3 region is CASSRNPGQGSNTEAFF. In DNA form, the CDR3 reads TGTGCCAGCAGTCGTAATCCCGGACAGGGGAGCAACACTGAAGCTTTCTTT.

V and J are TRBV2 and TRBJ2-6; a weak D match, TRBD1 (6 bases). In germline, CDR1 is SNHLY, CDR2 FYNNEI. CDR3 length: 15 residues. Trimming stripped 8 bases from V and 2 bases from J, with 13 bases between. The CDR3 loop is CASQGFFTGANVLTF. In DNA, the CDR3 is TGTGCCAGCCAGGGGTTTTTTACTGGGGCCAACGTCCTGACTTTC.

The chain recombines TRBV7-9 with TRBJ2-7; 10 bases match TRBD1. Germline lookup yields CDR1 SEHNR and CDR2 FQNEAQ (reference sequence). The CDR3 has 14 residues. V was pared by 5 bases and J by 5 bases, with 6 bases of the junction left unmatched. CDR3 sequence: CASSGPGQGNEQYF. The DNA of the CDR3 is TGTGCCAGCAGCGGACCGGGACAGGGGAACGAGCAGTACTTC.

Points on this clone: Different DNA sequences within this sample yield the same CDR3. The chain carries TRBV29-1 and TRBJ1-1; D gene ambiguous. The CDR3 covers 12 residues. V lost 3 bases and J 2 bases, leaving 7 bases between the germline ends. Germline CDR1 and CDR2: SQVTM and ANQGSEA. The CDR3 DNA reads TGCAGCGTTGACCGGGGTAACACTGAAGCTTTCTTT. Residues: CSVDRGNTEAFF.

The V and J genes are TRBV12-5 and TRBJ2-7; no definite D call. CDR3 length: 12 amino acids. Trimming shortened V by 3 bases and J by 5 bases, and 8 bases separated the two germline ends. In germline, CDR1 is LGHNT, CDR2 FRNRAP. The CDR3 loop is CASGFGPHEQYV. CDR3 nucleotides: TGTGCTAGTGGTTTTGGCCCACACGAGCAGTACGTC.

The rearrangement uses TRBV9 and TRBJ1-1; D may be TRBD1 (6 bases). The CDR3 is 14 residues long. Germline loops: CDR1 SGDLS, CDR2 YYNGEE. Between the trimmed V and J ends, which lost 4 bases and 2 bases, there was a span of 12 bases. The CDR3 DNA is TGTGCCAGCAGCCCAGGGACATCCAACACTGAAGCTTTCTTT. Amino acids: CASSPGTSNTEAFF.

The chain joins TRBV27 to TRBJ2-7, with 8 bases lining up with TRBD1. The CDR3 has 13 amino acids. Germline CDR1 MNHEY, CDR2 SMNVEV (reference sequence). V gave up 10 bases and J gave up 5 bases; unmatched junction bases: 10. CDR3 DNA sequence: TGTGCCACCTCTTGGACAGGGCAACACGAGCAGTACTTC. Translated: CATSWTGQHEQYF.

This clone was counted once. The chain couples TRBV14 to TRBJ2-1, with 8 bases aligning to TRBD1. The CDR3 sequence is 14 residues long. Germline V gene data show CDR1 as SGHDN and CDR2 as FVKESK. The trim removed 1 base at V and 15 bases at J, leaving 11 bases unmatched. The CDR3 DNA follows: TGTGCCAGCAGCCAAGCGGGACGGACAGGGAGGCTGTTCTTC. Its translation is CASSQAGRTGRLFF.

This clone was seen only once. The chain employs TRBV30 and TRBJ2-7; D ambiguous. CDR3 size: 12 residues. CDR1 and CDR2 from the germline V gene are GTSNPN and SVGIG (reference sequence). The V end lost 2 bases, the J end lost 4 bases, and 9 bases lay between the germline ends. CDR3 in DNA: TGTGCCTGGAGTACGGGTGGATACGAGCAGTACTTC. Translated, it gives CAWSTGGYEQYF.

This sequence joins TRBV24-1 and TRBJ1-5; maybe TRBD1 (5 bases). Germline CDR1 and CDR2: KGHDR and SFDVKD. The CDR3 spans 14 residues. V lost 12 bases to trimming and J lost 2 bases, with 16 bases between them. Here the CDR3 DNA reads TGTGCCTCCGCCCCCGGGGGAGGCAATCAGCCCCAGCATTTT. Encoded protein: CASAPGGGNQPQHF.

This chain joins TRBV29-1 and TRBJ2-3; 9 bases are a match to TRBD1. Germline assignment: CDR1 SQVTM and CDR2 ANQGSEA. With 4 bases clipped from V and 3 bases from J, the junction kept 11 bases outside the gene matches. The CDR3 contains 16 residues. The chain's CDR3 is CSVGTGGARGTDTQYF. The CDR3 coding sequence is TGCAGCGTTGGAACAGGGGGCGCAAGGGGTACAGATACGCAGTATTTT.

The rearrangement uses TRBV5-1 and TRBJ2-2; TRBD1 matches at 7 bases. J was trimmed by 6 bases and V by 4 bases; bases with no gene match: 12. This CDR3 is built from 16 residues. Per germline, CDR1 SGHRS and CDR2 YFSETQ. The CDR3 DNA follows: TGCGCCAGCAGCCTGACGACAGGGTTTATCGCCGGGGAGCTGTTTTTT. It yields the protein CASSLTTGFIAGELFF.

This clone has only one observation. The rearrangement links TRBV15 to TRBJ1-5, with 11 positions matching TRBD1. Germline V lookup: CDR1 LNHNV, CDR2 YYDKDF (reference sequence). This CDR3 spans 20 amino acids. V lost 0 bases to trimming and J lost 3 bases; unmatched junction nucleotides: 13. The CDR3 bases are TGTGCCACCAGCAGAGATCGTACGGGACAGGGGGACCACGACAATCAGCCCCAGCATTTT. Its translation is CATSRDRTGQGDHDNQPQHF.

This chain uses TRBV7-9 with TRBJ2-1, with TRBD1 matching over 10 bases. The CDR3 runs to 15 residues. CDR1 and CDR2 (germline): SEHNR, FQNEAQ (reference sequence). V trimming: 5 bases; J trimming: 2 bases; junction bases outside the gene matches: 3. DNA for the CDR3: TGTGCCAGCAGCAAAGGACAGGGGGCCTACAATGAGCAGTTCTTC. It yields the protein CASSKGQGAYNEQFF.

V gene TRBV7-2 combines with J gene TRBJ1-2; maybe TRBD1 (5 bases). The CDR3 spans 13 residues. Trimming removed 3 bases at V and 7 bases at J, with 12 bases between. Germline CDR1 reads SGHTA; CDR2 reads FQGNSA. CDR3 loop: CASSFKQVPGYTF. For the CDR3, the DNA is TGTGCCAGCAGCTTTAAACAGGTCCCTGGCTACACCTTC.

There are a few counts of this clone. This sequence joins TRBV9 and TRBJ2-5, with 7 nucleotides matching TRBD1. The CDR3 loop spans 15 amino acids. CDR1 is SGDLS, CDR2 YYNGEE, per germline. With 3 bases clipped from V and 1 base from J, the junction kept 6 bases outside the gene matches. The CDR3 reads CASSGHRGGQETQYF. The CDR3 coding sequence is TGTGCCAGCAGCGGACACAGGGGTGGCCAAGAGACCCAGTACTTC.

The CDR3: CASSQDLWASGGKDTQYF. For the CDR3, the DNA is TGTGCCAGCAGCCAAGATCTTTGGGCTAGCGGGGGGAAAGATACGCAGTATTTT. V is TRBV4-2 and J is TRBJ2-3, with TRBD2 matching 11 bases. The CDR3 is 18 residues long. Germline loops: CDR1 LGHNA, CDR2 YNFKEQ. V lost 0 bases, J lost 5 bases, and 10 bases stayed unmatched.

This rearrangement joins TRBV7-9 to TRBJ2-3; D unclear. The CDR3 covers 12 residues. V lost 4 bases to trimming and J lost 0 bases, with 2 bases between them. From germline, CDR1 is SEHNR and CDR2 FQNEAQ (reference sequence). The chain's CDR3 is CASSSSTDTQYF. The CDR3 nucleotides read TGTGCCAGCAGCTCGAGCACAGATACGCAGTATTTT. Variable domain in full (rest from reference TRBV7-9 and TRBJ2-3): DTGVSQNPRHKITKRGQNVTFRCDPISEHNRLYWYRQTLGQGPEFLTYFQNEAQLEKSRLLSDRFSAERPKGSFSTLEIQRTEQGDSAMYLCASSSSTDTQYFGPGTRLTVL.